This TCR beta chain was obtained from a study of radiation and T cells in renal cell carcinoma. The time point was: blood 4 weeks post-SBRT, at nephrectomy. The sample's treatment: 15 Gy SBRT to primary tumor, nephrectomy 4 weeks later. Nephrectomy followed 15 Gy stereotactic body radiation by 4 weeks. Radiation-treated patients gave blood at baseline, week 2 and week 4. Using immunoSEQ multiplex PCR, the repertoire was profiled, and TCRdb retains in-frame clones only, with some absent. Of just over 95,000 clones in the sample, 75% to 85% were seen once. General study points: In blood, top tumor clones expanded by 2 weeks, shrinking by 4.

A note on this clone: Its antigen is undetermined.

Sequences were derived from blood, sampled from a patient whose treatment included radiotherapy and nephrectomy. This receptor was taken from a man aged 55-75 years with renal cell carcinoma.

CDR3 sequence reads: CASRPTGRSYGYTF. The CDR3 nucleotides are TGTGCCAGCAGGCCGACGGGACGGTCCTATGGCTACACCTTC. The chain has TRBV6-5 and TRBJ1-2; D possibly corresponds to TRBD1 (5 bases). The CDR3 totals 14 residues. The V and J ends lost 6 bases and 4 bases respectively, with 15 bases between them. CDR1 is MNHEY, CDR2 SVGAGI, per germline.